This T cell receptor beta chain was retrieved from a study of radiotherapy plus CTLA-4 blockade in lung cancer. Germline-derived CDR1 and CDR2 are SGHRS and YFSETQ. The CDR3 is 15 residues long. Between the trimmed V and J ends, which lost 0 bases and 2 bases, there was a span of 10 bases. The study's findings and limits: Researchers report tumor-derived TCR clones expanding in blood after radiotherapy plus ipilimumab.

This table comes from immunoSEQ multiplex PCR, and its TCRdb copy is limited to in-frame clones, with some not included. Found here are 60,000 to 65,000 clones, approximately 75% of them singletons; the top ten hold about 4.5%. Comment on this clone: Its antigen is not identified.

The source was peripheral blood, collected from a patient treated with radiotherapy plus ipilimumab. The sequence came from a human donor with non-small cell lung cancer who had a complete response to radiotherapy plus ipilimumab. The chain joins TRBV5-1 to TRBJ2-3; D possibly corresponds to TRBD1 (5 bases). This chain's CDR3 is CASSLVPRDTDTQYF. CDR3 coding DNA: TGCGCCAGCAGCTTGGTTCCCAGGGACACAGATACGCAGTATTTT.